These 13 T cell receptor beta chains originate from one sample sequenced in a study of shared clonotypes between healthy human individuals. Naive CD8 cells comprised CD45RO-negative, CCR7-positively selected cells, excluding terminally differentiated effector memory CD45RA+ cells. Sequencing was performed with immunoSEQ multiplex PCR; in TCRdb, only in-frame clones are kept and a portion is missing. The repertoire consists of about 1,800,000 clones, with about 95% occurring once and the leading ten covering around 1.2%. The sequenced sample consisted of naive CD8+ T cells sorted from blood. These receptor sequences come from a man between 18 and 35 years old in good health.

Here the CDR3 reads CASSFRVLNTEAFF. In DNA form, the CDR3 reads TGTGCCAGCAGCTTCAGGGTTCTGAACACTGAAGCTTTCTTT. The rearrangement uses TRBV7-2 and TRBJ1-1; possibly TRBD1 for D (5 bases). The V gene's germline CDR1 is SGHTA and CDR2 FQGNSA. Trimming stripped 3 bases from V and 0 bases from J, with 8 bases between. The CDR3 has 14 amino acids.

V is TRBV6-5 and J is TRBJ2-3; TRBD1 agrees at 10 bases. V was pared by 2 bases and J by 3 bases, with 2 bases of the junction left unmatched. From germline, CDR1 is MNHEY and CDR2 SVGAGI. This CDR3 is 15 amino acids long. This chain's CDR3 is CASSYVGQGTDTQYF. The CDR3 nucleotides are TGTGCCAGCAGTTACGTGGGACAGGGGACAGATACGCAGTATTTT.

This clone was detected once. CDR3 DNA: TGCGCCACCTTTGCGGGACAGGGATGGGCCCAAGATACGCAGTATTTT. Residues: CATFAGQGWAQDTQYF. The J gene is TRBJ2-3, the V gene TRBV10-1; 9 bases match TRBD1. The V segment lost 10 bases and the J segment 5 bases; nucleotides outside the gene matches: 16. The germline V gene has CDR1 WNHNN and CDR2 SYGVQD (reference sequence). The CDR3 runs to 16 residues.

V is TRBV5-1 and J is TRBJ2-3; 10 bases are a match to TRBD2. Germline CDR1 SGHRS, CDR2 YFSETQ. This CDR3 spans 16 amino acids. V trimming: 4 bases; J trimming: 0 bases; junction bases outside the gene matches: 5. The CDR3 here is CASSPGTSVSTDTQYF. The CDR3 DNA is TGCGCCAGCAGCCCCGGGACTAGCGTCAGCACAGATACGCAGTATTTT.

As to this clone: The same CDR3 is also encoded by other DNA sequences in this sample. This chain uses TRBV27 with TRBJ2-6; no firm D call. In germline, CDR1 is MNHEY, CDR2 SMNVEV (reference sequence). The CDR3 contains 16 residues. With 2 bases removed from V and 0 bases from J, the gap between germline ends came to 8 bases. The CDR3 loop is CASSLLGSSGANVLTF. CDR3 nucleotides: TGTGCCAGCAGTTTACTCGGTAGCTCTGGGGCCAACGTCCTGACTTTC.

The V and J genes are TRBV27 and TRBJ2-2; 10 nucleotides match TRBD1. The germline V gene encodes CDR1 MNHEY and CDR2 SMNVEV (reference sequence). The V segment lost 5 bases and the J segment 4 bases; nucleotides outside the gene matches: 7. The CDR3 contains 16 residues. This CDR3 is CASSELTGGFTGELFF. Written as DNA, the CDR3 is TGTGCCAGCAGTGAGCTGACAGGGGGCTTCACCGGGGAGCTGTTTTTT.

The chain combines TRBV30 with TRBJ1-1; D is unresolved. Trimming removed 3 bases at V and 2 bases at J, with 7 bases between. This CDR3 has 12 residues. CDR1 and CDR2 from the germline V gene are GTSNPN and SVGIG (reference sequence). The CDR3 here is CAWRESNTEAFF. In nucleotides, the CDR3 is TGTGCCTGGAGGGAGTCTAACACTGAAGCTTTCTTT. The full variable domain, completed using reference TRBV30 and TRBJ1-1, is SQTIHQWPATLVQPVGSPLSLECTVEGTSNPNLYWYRQAAGRGLQLLFYSVGIGQISSEVPQNLSASRPQDRQFILSSKKLLLSDSGFYLCAWRESNTEAFFGQGTRLTVV.

The chain has TRBV28 and TRBJ1-5; D uncertain. CDR1 and CDR2 from the germline V gene are MDHEN and SYDVKM. This CDR3 is 14 amino acids long. Trimming took 3 bases from V and 2 from J, leaving 8 bases between them. The CDR3 protein is CASSLGFGNQPQHF. The CDR3 DNA is TGTGCCAGCAGTTTGGGATTTGGCAATCAGCCCCAGCATTTT.

The rearrangement joins TRBV7-9 to TRBJ1-3; D is perhaps TRBD1 (6 bases). Trimming took off 4 bases at V and 8 bases at J, with 12 bases between the two ends. This CDR3 spans 13 amino acids. Per the germline V gene, CDR1 is SEHNR and CDR2 is FQNEAQ (reference sequence). CDR3 amino acids: CASSSGQQDTIYF. The DNA of the CDR3 is TGTGCCAGCAGCTCCGGACAGCAGGACACCATATATTTT.

The count of this clone is one. CDR3 residues: CASSYTREQYF. The CDR3 nucleotides are TGTGCCAGCAGTTACACGAGGGAGCAGTACTTC. The rearrangement links TRBV6-6 to TRBJ2-7; D is uncertain. Germline V gene sequence: CDR1 MNHNY, CDR2 SVGAGI (reference sequence). The CDR3 runs 11 residues. Trimming removed 2 bases from V and 7 bases from J, with 6 bases in between.

V and J are TRBV13 and TRBJ2-7; D possibly corresponds to TRBD1 (6 bases). This CDR3 region has 13 residues. Germline V gene data show CDR1 as PRHDT and CDR2 as FYEKMQ (reference sequence). V lost 5 bases, J lost 7 bases, and 15 bases lay in between. The CDR3 DNA reads as TGTGCCAGCAGCCCCCCAGGGGTTGAAGAGCAGTACTTC. Translated: CASSPPGVEEQYF.

The chain links TRBV9 to TRBJ2-1, with 7 nucleotides matching TRBD2. The junction had 7 bases not matched to a gene; V was cut back by 3 bases and J by 4 bases. The CDR3 loop spans 15 amino acids. Germline V gives CDR1 SGDLS, CDR2 YYNGEE. In DNA form, the CDR3 reads TGTGCCAGCAGCGGAGCAGCGGGGCCGTACAATGAGCAGTTCTTC. It translates to CASSGAAGPYNEQFF.

The chain joins TRBV2 to TRBJ2-5; 8 nucleotides match TRBD1. CDR3 length equals 19 residues. Germline CDR1 reads SNHLY; CDR2 reads FYNNEI. With 8 bases clipped from V and 5 bases from J, the junction kept 25 bases outside the gene matches. DNA for the CDR3: TGTGCCAGCTGGGAGGACCGGGACAGGCTGTTAAATAGTCTGGAGACCCAGTACTTC. Protein product: CASWEDRDRLLNSLETQYF.